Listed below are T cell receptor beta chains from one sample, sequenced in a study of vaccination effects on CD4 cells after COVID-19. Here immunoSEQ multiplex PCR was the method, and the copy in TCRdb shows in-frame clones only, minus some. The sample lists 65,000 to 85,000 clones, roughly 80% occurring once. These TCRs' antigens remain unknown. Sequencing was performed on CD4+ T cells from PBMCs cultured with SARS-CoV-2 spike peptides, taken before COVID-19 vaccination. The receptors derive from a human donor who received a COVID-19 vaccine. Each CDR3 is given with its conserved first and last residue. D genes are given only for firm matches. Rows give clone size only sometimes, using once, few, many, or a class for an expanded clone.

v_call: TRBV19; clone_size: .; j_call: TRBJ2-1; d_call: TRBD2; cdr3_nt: TGTGCCAGTAGAAAAGAGACTAGCGGGGGGTATCGCAATGAGCAGTTCTTC; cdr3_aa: CASRKETSGGYRNEQFF
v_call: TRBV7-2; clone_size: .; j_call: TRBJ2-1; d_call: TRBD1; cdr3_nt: TGTGCCAGCAGCTTATGGGACAGGGTTGGCAATGAGCAGTTCTTC; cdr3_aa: CASSLWDRVGNEQFF
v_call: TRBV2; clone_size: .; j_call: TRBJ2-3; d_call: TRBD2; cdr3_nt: TGTGCCAGCAGTGAATCGACTAGCGGGGGGGTCAGGGATACGCAGTATTTT; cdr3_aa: CASSESTSGGVRDTQYF
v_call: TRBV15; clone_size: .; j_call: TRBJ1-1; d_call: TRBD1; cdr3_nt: TGTGCCACCAGCACATGGGGACAGGGTGCCTTGAACACTGAAGCTTTCTTT; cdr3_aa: CATSTWGQGALNTEAFF
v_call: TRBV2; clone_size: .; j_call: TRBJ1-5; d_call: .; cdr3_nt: TGTGCCAGCAGTGTCGAACCTCTGGTTCCCCAGCATTTT; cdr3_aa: CASSVEPLVPQHF
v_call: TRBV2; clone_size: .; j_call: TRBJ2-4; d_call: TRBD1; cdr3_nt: TGTGCCAGCAGTCCACGGACAGGGGGCGGCGTGAGGAACATTCAGTACTTC; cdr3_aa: CASSPRTGGGVRNIQYF
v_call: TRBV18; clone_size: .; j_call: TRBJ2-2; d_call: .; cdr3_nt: TGTGCCAGCTCACCACCCATGGGGGCCAACACCGGGGAGCTGTTTTTT; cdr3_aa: CASSPPMGANTGELFF
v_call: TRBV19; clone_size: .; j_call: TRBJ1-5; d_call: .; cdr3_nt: TGTGCCAGTAGTATAGTTGAGGGAATGGGCAATCAGCCCCAGCATTTT; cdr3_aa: CASSIVEGMGNQPQHF
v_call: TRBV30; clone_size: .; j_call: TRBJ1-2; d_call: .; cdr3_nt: TGTGCCTGGAGTGTACCGGACCGACAGCCTAACTATGGCTACACCTTC; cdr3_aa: CAWSVPDRQPNYGYTF
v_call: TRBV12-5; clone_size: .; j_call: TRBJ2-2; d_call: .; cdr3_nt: TGTGCTAGTGGTTTTAGGCCTTGGGGGCGGCATACCGGGGAGCTGTTTTTT; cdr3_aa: CASGFRPWGRHTGELFF
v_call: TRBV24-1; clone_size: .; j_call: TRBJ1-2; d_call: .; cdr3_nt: TGTGCCACCAGTGATTTGGGAGGACGCGAGGGCTACACCTTC; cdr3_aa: CATSDLGGREGYTF
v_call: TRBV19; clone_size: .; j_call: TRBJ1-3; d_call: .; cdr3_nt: TGTGCCAGTAGTATAGGGAGGAACCCTTACTCTGGAAACACCATATATTTT; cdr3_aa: CASSIGRNPYSGNTIYF
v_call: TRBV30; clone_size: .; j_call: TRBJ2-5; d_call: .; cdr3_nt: TGTGCCTGGAGTCCGACCCATGGGACCCAGTACTTC; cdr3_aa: CAWSPTHGTQYF
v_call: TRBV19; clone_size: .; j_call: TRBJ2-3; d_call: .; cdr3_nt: TGTGCCAGTAGTATAGACCCGGCAGATACGCAGTATTTT; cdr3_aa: CASSIDPADTQYF
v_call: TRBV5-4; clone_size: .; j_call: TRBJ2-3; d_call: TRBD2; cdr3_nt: TGTGCCAGCAGCCTGACTAGCGGGGCAGGAGATACGCAGTATTTT; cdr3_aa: CASSLTSGAGDTQYF
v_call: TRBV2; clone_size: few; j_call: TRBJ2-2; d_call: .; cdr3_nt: TGTGCCAGCAGCCGGGACGCCGCGAACACCGGGGAGCTGTTTTTT; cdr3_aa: CASSRDAANTGELFF
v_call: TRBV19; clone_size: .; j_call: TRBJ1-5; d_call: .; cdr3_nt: TGTGCCAGTAGTCTATCCTATCAGCCCCAGCATTTT; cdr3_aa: CASSLSYQPQHF
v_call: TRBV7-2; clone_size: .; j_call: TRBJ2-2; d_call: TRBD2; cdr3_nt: TGTGCCAGCAGTGAATGGACTAGCGGTGGGGAGCTGTTTTTT; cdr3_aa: CASSEWTSGGELFF
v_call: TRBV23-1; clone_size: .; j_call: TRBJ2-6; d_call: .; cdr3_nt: TGCGCCAGCAGACTGAACTCTGGGGCCAACGTCCTGACTTTC; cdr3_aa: CASRLNSGANVLTF
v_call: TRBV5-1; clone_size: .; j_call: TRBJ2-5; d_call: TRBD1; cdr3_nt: TGCGCCAGCAGCTTGGGACAGGGTGGGGAGACCCAGTACTTC; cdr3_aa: CASSLGQGGETQYF
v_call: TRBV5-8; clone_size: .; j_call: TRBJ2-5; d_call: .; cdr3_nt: TGTGCCAGCCCGCAGGGGTTTTTCATAGGGGACCAAGAGACCCAGTACTTC; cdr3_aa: CASPQGFFIGDQETQYF
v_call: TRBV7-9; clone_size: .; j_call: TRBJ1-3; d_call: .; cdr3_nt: TGTGCCAGCAGCTTATGGGAGGCCGGAAACACCATATATTTT; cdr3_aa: CASSLWEAGNTIYF
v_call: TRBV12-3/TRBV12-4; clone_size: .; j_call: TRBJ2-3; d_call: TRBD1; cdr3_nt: TGTGCCAGCAGCGGACAGGGCGTCGATACGCAGTATTTT; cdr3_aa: CASSGQGVDTQYF
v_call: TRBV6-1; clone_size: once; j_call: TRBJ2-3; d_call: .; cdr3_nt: TGTGCCAGCAGTGAGTTGGACTCCGGGCGAACAGATACGCAGTATTTT; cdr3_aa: CASSELDSGRTDTQYF
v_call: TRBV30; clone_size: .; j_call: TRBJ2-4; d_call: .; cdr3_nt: TGTGCCTACCGGGGGATCAAAAACATTCAGTACTTC; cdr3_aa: CAYRGIKNIQYF
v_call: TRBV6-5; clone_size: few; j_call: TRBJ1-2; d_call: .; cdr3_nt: TGTGCCAGCAGTTCCTGGGGGGAAAAGGTTGGCTACACCTTC; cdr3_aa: CASSSWGEKVGYTF
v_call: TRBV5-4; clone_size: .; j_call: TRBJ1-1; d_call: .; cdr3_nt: TGTGCCAGCAGTTCTACGGGAAACACTGAAGCTTTCTTT; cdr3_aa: CASSSTGNTEAFF
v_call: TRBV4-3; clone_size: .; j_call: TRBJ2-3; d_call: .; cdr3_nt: TGCGCCAGCAGCTCCAAAACCTGGGGGGCGGTGACAGATACGCAGTATTTT; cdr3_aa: CASSSKTWGAVTDTQYF
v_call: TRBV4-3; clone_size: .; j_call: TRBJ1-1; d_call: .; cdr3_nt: TGCGCCAGCAGCCAAGATGAGTACAGGAGGTCTGAAGCTTTCTTT; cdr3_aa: CASSQDEYRRSEAFF
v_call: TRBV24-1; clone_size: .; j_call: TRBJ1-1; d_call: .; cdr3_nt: TGTGCCACCAGTGGTGAGCCCACTCAGAAAACTTTCTTT; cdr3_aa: CATSGEPTQKTFF
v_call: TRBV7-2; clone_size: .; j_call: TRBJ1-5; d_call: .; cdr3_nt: TGTGCCAGCAGCTTAGCTCTGGGAAATCAGCCCCAGCATTTT; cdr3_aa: CASSLALGNQPQHF